One sample yielded the 4 T cell receptor beta chains listed below, sequenced in a study of blood T cells in healthy people across ages. Using a J-beta primer mix together with a sample-barcoded 5' primer, a second PCR was run for about 7 to 12 cycles. TCRdb ran MiXCR on the 5' RACE reads and lists one entry per CDR3 protein. This table has 550,000 to 700,000 distinct CDR3 sequences, 25% to 30% appearing once. The specimen sequenced was blood. The receptors stem from a woman aged 65 to 85 in good health.

The chain employs TRBV10-3 and TRBJ2-2, with unresolved D. Between the trimmed V and J ends, which lost 6 bases and 0 bases, there was a span of 14 bases. Germline V CDR1 and CDR2: ENHRY, SYGVKD. This CDR3 spans 16 amino acids. The CDR3 sequence is CAIRGSADSNTGELFF. CDR3 bases: TGTGCCATCAGGGGCTCGGCAGATTCGAACACCGGGGAGCTGTTTTTT.

The chain has TRBV27 and TRBJ1-2; D uncertain. CDR3 size: 14 residues. Trimming cost V 0 bases and J 5 bases, with 10 bases left between them. The germline V gene encodes CDR1 MNHEY and CDR2 SMNVEV (reference sequence). The CDR3 reads CASSLSFGEYGYTF. In DNA, the CDR3 is TGTGCCAGCAGTTTATCGTTTGGGGAGTATGGCTACACCTTC.

J is TRBJ2-3 and V is TRBV10-3, with a tentative D call TRBD2 (5 bases). The CDR3 runs 13 residues. Looked up from germline, CDR1 is ENHRY and CDR2 is SYGVKD. V was cut by 2 bases and J by 5 bases, with 8 bases left in between. CDR3 in amino acids: CAISEGAEDTQYF. CDR3 in DNA: TGTGCCATCAGTGAGGGAGCGGAAGATACGCAGTATTTT.

On this clonotype: One end of the junction is discordant with germline, which a read error may explain. The chain carries TRBV11-2 and TRBJ1-5; tentatively, D is TRBD1 (6 bases). The germline V gene encodes CDR1 SGHAT and CDR2 FQNNGV. The length of the CDR3 is 17 residues. The CDR3 is CASSLEGEDLSNQPQHF. The DNA for the CDR3 is TGTGCCAGCAGCCTAGAGGGGGAGGACCTTAGCAATCAGCCCCAGCATTTT.